The rows below give T cell receptor beta chains drawn from one sample of a study of blood T cell repertoires in COVID-19. Only in-frame clones appear in the TCRdb table, and some are missing; sequencing was by immunoSEQ multiplex PCR. The sample holds approximately 160,000 clones, about 79% seen once. The source material was peripheral blood. These receptors all stem from a woman aged 45-65 years in a cohort sampled during active or convalescent COVID-19. CDR3s leave out the opening cysteine and the closing phenylalanine or tryptophan. Fields, in order: J gene, V gene, CDR3 protein.

j_call: TRBJ2-7; v_call: TRBV2; cdr3_aa: ASTTGASYEQY
j_call: TRBJ2-3; v_call: TRBV23-1; cdr3_aa: ASSQSLRARLGLAVSTDTQY
j_call: TRBJ2-3; v_call: TRBV19; cdr3_aa: ASSWGLAGTSTDTQY
j_call: TRBJ2-3; v_call: TRBV30; cdr3_aa: AWSLRRDEPAVDTQY
j_call: TRBJ2-7; v_call: TRBV5-1; cdr3_aa: ASKGTMEYEQY
j_call: TRBJ2-7; v_call: TRBV27; cdr3_aa: ASCDRAGYEQY
j_call: TRBJ2-5; v_call: TRBV3-1/TRBV3-2; cdr3_aa: ASSLQGAGKETQY
j_call: TRBJ2-5; v_call: TRBV7-9; cdr3_aa: ASSPTAIGGTQY
j_call: TRBJ1-2; v_call: TRBV9; cdr3_aa: ASSVVPGQNYGYT
j_call: TRBJ1-3; v_call: TRBV5-6; cdr3_aa: ASSLFGRVSNTIY
j_call: TRBJ1-1; v_call: TRBV10-2; cdr3_aa: ASRQGNTEAF
j_call: TRBJ2-7; v_call: TRBV7-2; cdr3_aa: ASSLGVSTYEQY
j_call: TRBJ2-5; v_call: TRBV29-1; cdr3_aa: SVGQVGETQY
j_call: TRBJ2-1; v_call: TRBV4-3; cdr3_aa: ASSQDSRGTGVWDEQF
j_call: TRBJ2-7; v_call: TRBV13; cdr3_aa: ASSSSGTGKIEQY
j_call: TRBJ1-1; v_call: TRBV2; cdr3_aa: ASSSASSESNTEAF
j_call: TRBJ2-1; v_call: TRBV10-3; cdr3_aa: AIRSGGNEQF
j_call: TRBJ2-3; v_call: TRBV11-3; cdr3_aa: ASSLGVGGESRTDTQY
j_call: TRBJ2-7; v_call: TRBV30; cdr3_aa: AWGRGVIPSEQY
j_call: TRBJ2-5; v_call: TRBV3-1/TRBV3-2; cdr3_aa: ASSQDYGGETQY
j_call: TRBJ2-7; v_call: TRBV24-1; cdr3_aa: ATSDPETGGKQY
j_call: TRBJ1-1; v_call: TRBV10-1; cdr3_aa: ASFTLNTEAF
j_call: TRBJ2-1; v_call: TRBV6-1; cdr3_aa: ASSEKAGGGNEQF
j_call: TRBJ1-1; v_call: TRBV5-1; cdr3_aa: ASSLGSRLNTEAF
j_call: TRBJ1-2; v_call: TRBV4-2; cdr3_aa: ASSQEVGAGYGYT
j_call: TRBJ2-7; v_call: TRBV29-1; cdr3_aa: SVQREVEQY
j_call: TRBJ1-2; v_call: TRBV19; cdr3_aa: ASSILGSGYT
j_call: TRBJ1-5; v_call: TRBV28; cdr3_aa: ASQTPDRRNQPQH
j_call: TRBJ1-5; v_call: TRBV28; cdr3_aa: ASRRQGDNQPQH
j_call: TRBJ1-4; v_call: TRBV19; cdr3_aa: ASSSGHGTEKLF
j_call: TRBJ2-6; v_call: TRBV19; cdr3_aa: ASSAVPGANVLT
j_call: TRBJ2-5; v_call: TRBV19; cdr3_aa: ASGAQGARGTQY
j_call: TRBJ1-1; v_call: TRBV19; cdr3_aa: ASSLRGGGSTEAF
j_call: TRBJ1-6; v_call: TRBV5-4; cdr3_aa: ASSLGYRTGDSPLH
j_call: TRBJ2-1; v_call: TRBV27; cdr3_aa: ASSSRQGSSYNEQF
j_call: TRBJ2-1; v_call: TRBV12-5; cdr3_aa: ASGLSRGDNEQF
j_call: TRBJ2-3; v_call: TRBV5-1; cdr3_aa: ARPDGGMGGSTDTQY